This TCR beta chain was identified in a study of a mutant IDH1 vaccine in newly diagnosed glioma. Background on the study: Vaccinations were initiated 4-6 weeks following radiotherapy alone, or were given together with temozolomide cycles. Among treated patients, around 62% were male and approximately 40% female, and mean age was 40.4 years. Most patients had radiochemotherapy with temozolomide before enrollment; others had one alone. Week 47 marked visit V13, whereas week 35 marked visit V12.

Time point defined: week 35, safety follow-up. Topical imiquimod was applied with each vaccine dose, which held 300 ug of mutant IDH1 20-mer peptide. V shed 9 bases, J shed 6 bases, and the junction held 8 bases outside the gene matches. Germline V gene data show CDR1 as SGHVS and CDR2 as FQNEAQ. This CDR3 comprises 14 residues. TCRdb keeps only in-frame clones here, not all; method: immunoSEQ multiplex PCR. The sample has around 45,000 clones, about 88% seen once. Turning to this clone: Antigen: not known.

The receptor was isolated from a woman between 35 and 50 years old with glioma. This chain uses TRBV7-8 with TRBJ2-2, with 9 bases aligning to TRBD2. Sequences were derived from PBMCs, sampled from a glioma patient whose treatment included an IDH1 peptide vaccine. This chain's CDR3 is CASSPSGKAGELFF. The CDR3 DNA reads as TGTGCCAGTAGCCCTAGCGGGAAGGCCGGGGAGCTGTTTTTT.